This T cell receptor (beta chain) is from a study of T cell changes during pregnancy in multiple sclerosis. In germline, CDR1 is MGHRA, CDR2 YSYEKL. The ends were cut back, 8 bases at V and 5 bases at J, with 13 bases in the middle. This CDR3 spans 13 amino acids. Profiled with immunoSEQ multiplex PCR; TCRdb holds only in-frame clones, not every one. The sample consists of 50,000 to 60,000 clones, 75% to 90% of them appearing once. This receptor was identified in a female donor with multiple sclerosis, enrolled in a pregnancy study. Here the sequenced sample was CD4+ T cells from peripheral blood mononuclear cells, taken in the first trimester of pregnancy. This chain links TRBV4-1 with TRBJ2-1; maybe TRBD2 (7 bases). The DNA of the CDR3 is TGCGCCAGCGTGGGGGGGGCCCACAATGAGCAGTTCTTC. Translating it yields CASVGGAHNEQFF.